The present entry profiles one TCR beta chain with its context. Other DNA sequences of this sample code for an identical CDR3. The data derive from a study of blood T cell repertoires in COVID-19. Across the whole study: There were acute and convalescent COVID-19 samples, and they came from the United States, Italy and Spain. T cells, B-cell-depleted T cells, or PBMCs supplied cDNA or gDNA.

Germline trimming cut 1 base from V and 2 bases from J; bases unmatched to any gene: 4. Germline V lookup: CDR1 SGHRS, CDR2 YFSETQ. The CDR3 has 15 residues. In the original workflow: Counts of nucleated cells, estimated from reference gene primer amplification, were obtained. Using immunoSEQ multiplex PCR, the repertoire was profiled, and TCRdb retains in-frame clones only, with some absent. V and J calls and clone size are copied from that table; D and trimming were computed from the DNA. The sample yields under 150,000 clones, around 87% seen once. This TCR was sampled from a man aged 70-80 years with active COVID-19. The rearrangement links TRBV5-1 to TRBJ2-5; TRBD2 matches at 8 bases. What was sequenced was peripheral blood. CDR3 coding DNA: TGCGCCAGCAGCTTGACGGGAGGGGGGCAAGAGACCCAGTACTTC. Protein sequence: CASSLTGGGQETQYF.